The 12 T cell receptor beta chains reported below all come from one sample, sequenced in a study of T cells in Graves' hyperthyroidism and ophthalmopathy. Authors of the study amplified TCR beta CDR3 regions from RNA transcripts. HTBI primers were employed in a first-round RT-PCR of the TCR CDR3. One entry per CDR3 protein, called by TCRdb with MiXCR from the multiplex PCR reads. The sample holds about 400,000 distinct CDR3 sequences, roughly an eighth seen once. Sequencing was done on a sample of blood. These receptors all stem from a middle-aged man with Graves' ophthalmopathy.

This clonotype was observed at least ten times. The genes are TRBV7-2 and TRBJ2-4, with a tentative D call TRBD2 (6 bases). Germline CDR1 and CDR2: SGHTA and FQGNSA. V lost 5 bases and J 9 bases, leaving 11 bases between the germline ends. The CDR3 length is 12 residues. The CDR3 DNA is TGTGCCAGCAGCCGACTAGGAGGCATTCAGTACTTC. This gives the protein CASSRLGGIQYF.

This clonotype was seen at least ten times. This chain joins TRBV5-5 and TRBJ2-7, with D maybe TRBD1 (6 bases). The germline V gene has CDR1 SGHKS and CDR2 YYEKEE (reference sequence). CDR3 length: 13 residues. V lost 4 bases and J lost 4, with 12 bases in between. The CDR3 bases are TGTGCCAGCAGCCCCCGGGACATGTACGAGCAGTACTTC. Translation gives CASSPRDMYEQYF. Drawing the rest from reference TRBV5-5 and TRBJ2-7, the complete variable domain is DAGVTQSPTHLIKTRGQQVTLRCSPISGHKSVSWYQQVLGQGPQFIFQYYEKEERGRGNFPDRFSARQFPNYSSELNVNALLLGDSALYLCASSPRDMYEQYFGPGTRLTVT.

This clonotype was counted a few times. This chain uses TRBV28 with TRBJ2-5, with 9 bases lining up with TRBD2. Germline-derived CDR1 and CDR2 are MDHEN and SYDVKM. Trimming cost V 10 bases and J 5 bases; bases outside gene matches: 17. The CDR3 runs 16 residues. CDR3 sequence reads: CATQTAAGGLGETQYF. The CDR3 DNA reads TGTGCCACTCAGACGGCGGCGGGAGGGCTGGGGGAGACCCAGTACTTC.

There are many counts of this clonotype. CDR3: CATSRKTDTQYF. Here the CDR3 DNA reads TGTGCCACCAGCAGAAAAACAGATACGCAGTATTTT. The chain recombines TRBV15 with TRBJ2-3, with unresolved D. Trimming pared 2 bases from V and 3 bases from J, leaving 3 bases between. The CDR3 runs to 12 residues. Germline V gene sequence: CDR1 LNHNV, CDR2 YYDKDF (reference sequence).

Notes on this clonotype: One end of the junction fails to match germline, which may point to a read error. The chain recombines TRBV5-6 with TRBJ2-1; D uncertain. Germline CDR1 SGHDT, CDR2 YYEEEE. The CDR3 contains 18 residues. In DNA form, the CDR3 reads TGTGCCAGCAGCTTCGTGGCTCACCCCTCGGAATCCTACAATGGGCAGTTCTTC. This gives the protein CASSFVAHPSESYNGQFF. The full variable domain, with the rest looked up from reference TRBV5-6 and TRBJ2-1, is DAGVTQSPTHLIKTRGQQVTLRCSPKSGHDTVSWYQQALGQGPQFIFQYYEEEERQRGNFPDRFSGHQFPNYSSELNVNALLLGDSALYLCASSFVAHPSESYNGQFFGPGTRLTVL.

This clonotype was detected only a few times. The J gene is TRBJ1-5, the V gene TRBV9, with a weak D call TRBD1 (5 bases). Germline-derived CDR1 and CDR2 are SGDLS and YYNGEE. Trimming cost V 3 bases and J 4 bases, with 14 bases left between them. The CDR3 is 15 residues long. CDR3 coding DNA: TGTGCCAGCAGCGAGGGGCTGGTGGGGAATCAGCCCCAGCATTTT. It is translated as CASSEGLVGNQPQHF.

Ten or more counts support this clonotype. The rearrangement uses TRBV6-2 or TRBV6-3 and TRBJ2-7; D may match TRBD1 or TRBD2 (6 bases each). Trimming took 6 bases from V and 2 from J, leaving 20 bases between them. Looked up from germline, CDR1 is MNHEY and CDR2 is SVGEGT. The CDR3 covers 16 residues. The CDR3 coding sequence is TGTGCCAGCAGACCCTGGACGGGGGCGGTGACCTACGAGCAGTACTTC. This codes for CASRPWTGAVTYEQYF.

The sample holds a few counts of this clonotype. The J gene is TRBJ2-7, the V gene TRBV20-1, with D uncertain. CDR3 length: 14 residues. Trimming took off 4 bases at V and 0 bases at J, with 13 bases between the two ends. Germline V CDR1 and CDR2: DFQATT, SNEGSKA (reference sequence). In nucleotides, the CDR3 is TGCAGTGCTACTACTACGGAAAACTCCTACGAGCAGTACTTC. Protein: CSATTTENSYEQYF.

This clonotype was counted many times. The chain links TRBV29-1 to TRBJ1-1; tentative D call: TRBD1 (6 bases). Looked up from germline, CDR1 is SQVTM and CDR2 is ANQGSEA. The CDR3 loop spans 14 amino acids. Trimming pared 6 bases from V and 0 bases from J, leaving 14 bases between. This chain's CDR3 is CSVTAGHLNTEAFF. CDR3 bases: TGCAGCGTAACCGCGGGACACCTGAACACTGAAGCTTTCTTT. The entire variable domain, with the rest obtained from reference TRBV29-1 and TRBJ1-1, is as follows: SAVISQKPSRDICQRGTSLTIQCQVDSQVTMMFWYRQQPGQSLTLIATANQGSEATYESGFVIDKFPISRPNLTFSTLTVSNMSPEDSSIYLCSVTAGHLNTEAFFGQGTRLTVV.

This clonotype was seen many times. Here the CDR3 DNA reads TGTGCCTGGAGTGAGGGACATAGTAACTATGGCTACACCTTC. Its translation is CAWSEGHSNYGYTF. This chain joins TRBV30 and TRBJ1-2; tentative D call: TRBD1 (6 bases). V gave up 1 base and J gave up 1 base, with 10 bases separating them. Germline values: CDR1 GTSNPN, CDR2 SVGIG (reference sequence). This CDR3 is 14 amino acids long.

This clonotype showed up just a few times. This sequence joins TRBV7-9 and TRBJ2-3, with a possible D match to TRBD2 (5 bases). The CDR3 has 14 amino acids. Germline lookup yields CDR1 SEHNR and CDR2 FQNEAQ (reference sequence). Trimming removed 1 base at V and 5 bases at J, with 10 bases between. CDR3 in amino acids: CASSLVVAGDTQYF. The CDR3 bases are TGTGCCAGCAGCTTAGTGGTTGCGGGAGATACGCAGTATTTT. Full variable domain (missing parts from reference TRBV7-9 and TRBJ2-3): DTGVSQNPRHKITKRGQNVTFRCDPISEHNRLYWYRQTLGQGPEFLTYFQNEAQLEKSRLLSDRFSAERPKGSFSTLEIQRTEQGDSAMYLCASSLVVAGDTQYFGPGTRLTVL.

This clonotype was detected many times. The chain has TRBV20-1 and TRBJ2-7; 7 nucleotides match TRBD1. The germline V gene has CDR1 DFQATT and CDR2 SNEGSKA (reference sequence). V lost 6 bases, J lost 0 bases, and 11 bases stayed unmatched. The CDR3 totals 15 residues. The CDR3 sequence: CSATTGTEISYEQYF. For the CDR3, the DNA is TGCAGTGCCACCACCGGGACAGAGATCTCCTACGAGCAGTACTTC.